Sequencing of this T cell receptor (beta chain) was carried out in a study of blood T cell repertoires in COVID-19. Looking at the study overall: Sites in the United States, Italy and Spain provided acute and convalescent COVID-19 samples. The cDNA or gDNA used as material had been derived from T cells, B-cell-depleted T cells, or PBMCs.

Seattle researchers signed up patients amid active infection and tracked them longitudinally. Authors' processing steps: Using reference gene primer amplification, nucleated cell counts were estimated. Clones were read by immunoSEQ multiplex PCR, and TCRdb kept only the in-frame ones, dropping some. D and trimming come from the DNA, and the V and J calls and clone size come from that table. The table includes about 440,000 clones, approximately 90% detected once. The specimen was peripheral blood. This receptor was obtained from a woman aged 50 to 65 with COVID-19, enrolled during active disease.

The DNA for the CDR3 is TGTGCCAGCAGTTTACCGACTAGCGGGGGACGCTGGGAGCAGTACTTC. This sequence encodes CASSLPTSGGRWEQYF. The chain joins TRBV28 to TRBJ2-7, with 12 bases fitting TRBD2. Unmatched junction bases numbered 9, after V lost 2 bases and J lost 7 bases. The germline V gene has CDR1 MDHEN and CDR2 SYDVKM. CDR3 size: 16 residues.